This T cell receptor beta chain was profiled in a study of cytomegalovirus exposure and HLA in healthy donors. The PCR contained 60 Vbeta and 13 Jbeta primers. Data came from immunoSEQ multiplex PCR; TCRdb stores just in-frame clones and leaves some out. The sample lists approximately 170,000 clones, just over 75% seen once, with about 1.9% in the top ten. Study results and caveats: Three CMV-associated chains were confirmed in vitro to be specific for CMV antigens. Reportedly, cytomegalovirus status was diagnosed with high sensitivity and specificity.

This clone showed up just a few times. Its target is unknown. The source material was PBMCs. The sequence came from a woman between 25 and 40 years old in good health and CMV-seropositive.

The CDR3 DNA reads TGCGCCAGCAGCTCAGGTTCAGCTAACTATGGCTACACCTTC. Amino acid sequence: CASSSGSANYGYTF. V gene TRBV5-1 combines with J gene TRBJ1-2; D ambiguous. This CDR3 spans 14 amino acids. V was cut by 3 bases and J by 0 bases, with 9 bases left in between. CDR1 is SGHRS and CDR2 is YFSETQ in the germline V gene.